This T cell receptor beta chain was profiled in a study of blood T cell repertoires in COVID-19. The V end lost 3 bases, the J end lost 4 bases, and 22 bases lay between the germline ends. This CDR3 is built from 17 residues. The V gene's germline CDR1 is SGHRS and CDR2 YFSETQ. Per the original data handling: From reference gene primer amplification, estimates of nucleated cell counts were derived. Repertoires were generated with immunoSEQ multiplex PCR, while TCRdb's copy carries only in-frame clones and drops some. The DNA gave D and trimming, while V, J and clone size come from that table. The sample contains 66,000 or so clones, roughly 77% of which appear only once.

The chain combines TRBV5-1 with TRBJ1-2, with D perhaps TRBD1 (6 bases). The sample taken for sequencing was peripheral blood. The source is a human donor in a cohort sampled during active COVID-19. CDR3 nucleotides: TGCGCCAGCAGCTATACAGGGTTTGGGCTCTCTCCCTATGGCTACACCTTC. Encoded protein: CASSYTGFGLSPYGYTF.